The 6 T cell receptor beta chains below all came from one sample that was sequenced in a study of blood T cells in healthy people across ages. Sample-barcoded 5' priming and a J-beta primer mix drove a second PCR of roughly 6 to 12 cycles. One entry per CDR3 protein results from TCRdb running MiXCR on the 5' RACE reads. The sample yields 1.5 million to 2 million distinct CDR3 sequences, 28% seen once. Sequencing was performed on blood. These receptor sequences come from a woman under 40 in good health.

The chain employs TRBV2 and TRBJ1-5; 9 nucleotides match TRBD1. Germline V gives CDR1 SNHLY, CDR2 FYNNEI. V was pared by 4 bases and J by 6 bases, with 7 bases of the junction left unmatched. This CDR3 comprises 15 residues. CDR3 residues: CASSAPGTGLQPQHF. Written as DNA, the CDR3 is TGTGCCAGCAGTGCTCCGGGGACAGGGCTTCAGCCCCAGCATTTT. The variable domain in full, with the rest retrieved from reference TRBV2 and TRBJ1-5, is EPEVTQTPSHQVTQMGQEVILRCVPISNHLYFYWYRQILGQKVEFLVSFYNNEISEKSEIFDDQFSVERPDGSNFTLKIRSTKLEDSAMYFCASSAPGTGLQPQHFGDGTRLSIL.

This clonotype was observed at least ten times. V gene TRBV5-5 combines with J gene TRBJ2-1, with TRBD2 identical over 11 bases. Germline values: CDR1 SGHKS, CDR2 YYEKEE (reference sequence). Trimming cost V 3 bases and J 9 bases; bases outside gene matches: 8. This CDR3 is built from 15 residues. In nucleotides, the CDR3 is TGTGCCAGCAGCTGGCGACTAGCGGGAATTAGTGAGCAGTTCTTC. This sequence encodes CASSWRLAGISEQFF.

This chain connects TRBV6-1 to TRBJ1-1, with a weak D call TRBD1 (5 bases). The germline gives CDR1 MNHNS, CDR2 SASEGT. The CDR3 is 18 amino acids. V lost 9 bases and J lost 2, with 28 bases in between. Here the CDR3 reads CASESFGGALGFNTEAFF. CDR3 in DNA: TGTGCCAGTGAATCCTTCGGAGGGGCGTTAGGTTTTAACACTGAAGCTTTCTTT.

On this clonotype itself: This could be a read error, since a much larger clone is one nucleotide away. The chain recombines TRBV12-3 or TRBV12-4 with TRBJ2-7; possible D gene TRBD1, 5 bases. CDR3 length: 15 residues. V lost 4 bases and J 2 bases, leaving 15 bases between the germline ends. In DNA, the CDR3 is TGTGCCAGCAGTTGCACAGGACAACCCACCTACGAGCAGTACTTC. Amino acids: CASSCTGQPTYEQYF.

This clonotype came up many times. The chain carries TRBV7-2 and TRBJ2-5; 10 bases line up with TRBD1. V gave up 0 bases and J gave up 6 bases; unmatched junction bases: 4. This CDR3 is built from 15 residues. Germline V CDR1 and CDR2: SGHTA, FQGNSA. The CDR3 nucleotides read TGTGCCAGCAGCTTAGCAGGGACAGGGGCCCAGACCCAGTACTTC. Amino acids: CASSLAGTGAQTQYF.

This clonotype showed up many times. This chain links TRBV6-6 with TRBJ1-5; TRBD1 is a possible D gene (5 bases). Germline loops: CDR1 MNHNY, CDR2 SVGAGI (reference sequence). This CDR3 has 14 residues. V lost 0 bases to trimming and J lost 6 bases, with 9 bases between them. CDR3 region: CASSYSQGSQPQHF. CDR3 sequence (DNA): TGTGCCAGCAGTTACTCGCAGGGCAGTCAGCCCCAGCATTTT.